The 25 T cell receptor beta chains below all came from one sample that was sequenced in a study of blood T cell repertoires in COVID-19. The repertoire was sequenced with immunoSEQ multiplex PCR; TCRdb's copy has only in-frame clones and lacks some. The sample lists about 83,000 clones, around 88% occurring once. Sequenced material: peripheral blood. Receptor source: a man aged 60 to 75 with acute or convalescent COVID-19.

The chain joins TRBV7-3 to TRBJ2-1; D is possibly TRBD1 (5 bases). V was trimmed by 6 bases and J by 8 bases, leaving 14 bases between them. This CDR3 comprises 13 residues. The V gene's germline CDR1 is SGHTA and CDR2 FQGTGA. CDR3 residues: CASRRQSDDEQFF. In nucleotides, the CDR3 is TGTGCCAGCAGACGACAGTCGGACGATGAGCAGTTCTTC.

CDR3 in DNA: TGCGCCAGCAGCCTTCGGACTAGCGGGGTGACAGATACGCAGTATTTT. Protein product: CASSLRTSGVTDTQYF. The chain recombines TRBV5-1 with TRBJ2-3; TRBD2 matches at 12 bases. The CDR3 contains 16 residues. The V gene's germline CDR1 is SGHRS and CDR2 YFSETQ. J was trimmed by 3 bases and V by 4 bases; bases with no gene match: 6. Using reference TRBV5-1 and TRBJ2-3 for the parts outside the CDR3, the full variable domain is KAGVTQTPRYLIKTRGQQVTLSCSPISGHRSVSWYQQTPGQGLQFLFEYFSETQRNKGNFPGRFSGRQFSNSRSEMNVSTLELGDSALYLCASSLRTSGVTDTQYFGPGTRLTVL.

The chain combines TRBV7-8 with TRBJ1-1; 8 bases map to TRBD1. CDR3 length: 13 residues. The trim removed 6 bases at V and 4 bases at J, leaving 4 bases unmatched. The germline V gene encodes CDR1 SGHVS and CDR2 FQNEAQ. Here the CDR3 reads CASSLTGGTEAFF. For the CDR3, the DNA is TGTGCCAGCAGTTTAACAGGGGGCACTGAAGCTTTCTTT.

The rearrangement uses TRBV12-5 and TRBJ1-1, with D perhaps TRBD1 (6 bases). Germline lookup yields CDR1 LGHNT and CDR2 FRNRAP. The CDR3 sequence is 15 residues long. Trimming took 0 bases from V and 2 from J, leaving 10 bases between them. The chain's CDR3 is CASGLVQGRNTEAFF. For the CDR3, the DNA is TGTGCTAGTGGTTTGGTACAGGGCAGAAACACTGAAGCTTTCTTT.

This clone occurred once. The chain employs TRBV6-6 and TRBJ1-1; D gene unclear. The CDR3 covers 14 residues. Germline V gives CDR1 MNHNY, CDR2 SVGAGI (reference sequence). Trimming left V 4 bases short and J 3 bases short, with 12 bases between. The CDR3 coding sequence is TGTGCCAGCAGTTCCTCCCAGCGGGACACTGAAGCTTTCTTT. Protein sequence: CASSSSQRDTEAFF.

The chain is built from TRBV2 and TRBJ1-5, with 9 positions matching TRBD1. Germline loops: CDR1 SNHLY, CDR2 FYNNEI. V shed 5 bases, J shed 2 bases, and the junction held 4 bases outside the gene matches. The CDR3 is 15 residues long. The CDR3 region is CASSYRDRGNQPQHF. CDR3 nucleotide sequence: TGTGCCAGCAGTTACCGGGACAGGGGCAATCAGCCCCAGCATTTT.

This chain links TRBV7-6 with TRBJ1-4, with TRBD1 as a possible D gene (6 bases). V was cut by 5 bases and J by 2 bases, with 15 bases left in between. The germline gives CDR1 SGHVS, CDR2 FNYEAQ. The length of the CDR3 is 16 residues. CDR3: CASSLGGGTTNEKLFF. DNA for the CDR3: TGTGCCAGCAGCCTAGGGGGGGGAACTACTAATGAAAAACTGTTTTTT.

The chain carries TRBV27 and TRBJ1-2; D ambiguous. The V end was cut by 6 bases, the J end by 4 bases, with 15 bases between. The CDR3 sequence is 14 residues long. Germline V gene lookup returns CDR1 MNHEY and CDR2 SMNVEV (reference sequence). The CDR3 spells CASRGAPGGYGYTF. CDR3 DNA sequence: TGTGCCAGCAGGGGCGCCCCGGGAGGCTATGGCTACACCTTC.

The chain links TRBV4-1 to TRBJ1-3; D is unclear. There are 15 residues in the CDR3. V lost 0 bases and J lost 4, with 10 bases in between. The germline CDR1 and CDR2 sequences are MGHRA and YSYEKL. The CDR3, as DNA: TGCGCCAGCAGCCAAGATCACCAGGCGGGAAACACCATATATTTT. Its protein product is CASSQDHQAGNTIYF.

As DNA, the CDR3 is TGTGCCAGCAGTTACTCGGGGGGTGACGCCGGGGAGCTGTTTTTT. It codes for CASSYSGGDAGELFF. The J gene is TRBJ2-2, the V gene TRBV6-2 or TRBV6-3; perhaps TRBD2 as D (6 bases). Deletions cut 0 bases from V and 6 bases from J, with 11 bases between. This CDR3 contains 15 residues. The germline gives CDR1 MNHEY, CDR2 SVGEGT.

The chain has TRBV27 and TRBJ1-2; TRBD1 matches at 8 bases. CDR1 is MNHEY, CDR2 SMNVEV, per germline (reference sequence). V lost 5 bases, J lost 2 bases, and 10 bases stayed unmatched. The CDR3 length is 16 residues. The CDR3 sequence: CASSPSGQGGNYGYTF. The CDR3 nucleotides read TGTGCCAGCAGTCCCTCTGGACAGGGAGGGAACTATGGCTACACCTTC.

This clone was detected only once. J is TRBJ1-2 and V is TRBV14; tentative D call: TRBD1 (5 bases). The CDR3 covers 14 residues. Looked up from germline, CDR1 is SGHDN and CDR2 is FVKESK. V shed 4 bases and J shed 3 bases, with 12 bases lying between them. For the CDR3, the DNA is TGTGCCAGCAGCCCAACCCCAGGGCACTATGGCTACACCTTC. Its protein is CASSPTPGHYGYTF.

This clone occurred a few times. This rearrangement joins TRBV19 to TRBJ1-5, with a tentative D call TRBD1 (5 bases). The germline gives CDR1 LNHDA, CDR2 SQIVND (reference sequence). The CDR3 has 17 amino acids. The V gene lost 3 bases and the J gene lost 1 base, with 16 bases spanning the gap. CDR3 nucleotide sequence: TGTGCCAGTAGTATCGTCCTCGGGGGATGGAGCAATCAGCCCCAGCATTTT. This translates into CASSIVLGGWSNQPQHF.

V usage is TRBV28 and J usage is TRBJ1-1; unclear D gene. Trimming left V 6 bases short and J 6 bases short, with 17 bases between. Germline assignment: CDR1 MDHEN and CDR2 SYDVKM. The CDR3 consists of 14 residues. CDR3 nucleotides: TGTGCCAGCAGCCCCCCCCGGGGAAGGTCTGAAGCTTTCTTT. Its protein is CASSPPRGRSEAFF.

The chain has TRBV29-1 and TRBJ1-1; no firm D call. The CDR3 extends over 13 amino acids. Looked up from germline, CDR1 is SQVTM and CDR2 is ANQGSEA. The V end lost 1 base, the J end lost 1 base, and 7 bases lay between the germline ends. The chain's CDR3 is CSVEVSKNTEAFF. In DNA form, the CDR3 reads TGCAGCGTTGAAGTTTCCAAGAACACTGAAGCTTTCTTT.

The V and J genes are TRBV4-3 and TRBJ2-5; 10 bases map to TRBD2. This CDR3 contains 16 residues. Germline V gives CDR1 LGHNA, CDR2 YSLEER. The V and J ends lost 1 base and 2 bases, in that order; junction bases with no gene match: 4. The CDR3 is CASSQAQTSGQETQYF. CDR3 nucleotide sequence: TGCGCCAGCAGCCAAGCGCAGACTAGCGGGCAAGAGACCCAGTACTTC.

V and J are TRBV6-2 or TRBV6-3 and TRBJ1-4; a possible D gene is TRBD1 (6 bases). The CDR3 contains 15 residues. V was pared by 4 bases and J by 8 bases, with 17 bases between. Per the germline V gene, CDR1 is MNHEY and CDR2 is SVGEGT. The CDR3 sequence: CASSFTGRLGEKLFF. The CDR3 DNA sequence: TGTGCCAGCAGTTTCACAGGGAGATTGGGCGAAAAACTGTTTTTT.

The J gene is TRBJ1-1, the V gene TRBV18; no clear D gene. CDR3 length equals 13 residues. Germline V gene sequence: CDR1 KGHSH, CDR2 LQKENI. The ends were cut back, 2 bases at V and 4 bases at J, with 8 bases in the middle. CDR3 in DNA: TGTGCCAGCTCACCAGTGGAGGCCACTGAAGCTTTCTTT. Protein: CASSPVEATEAFF.

The chain has TRBV19 and TRBJ1-3, with D unresolved. The CDR3 is 13 residues long. With 2 bases removed from V and 4 bases from J, the gap between germline ends came to 6 bases. The germline V gene has CDR1 LNHDA and CDR2 SQIVND (reference sequence). CDR3 in amino acids: CASSISPGNTIYF. For the CDR3, the DNA is TGTGCCAGTAGTATATCTCCCGGAAACACCATATATTTT. Together with reference TRBV19 and TRBJ1-3, the CDR3 gives the full variable domain: DGGITQSPKYLFRKEGQNVTLSCEQNLNHDAMYWYRQDPGQGLRLIYYSQIVNDFQKGDIAEGYSVSREKKESFPLTVTSAQKNPTAFYLCASSISPGNTIYFGEGSWLTVV.

V is TRBV4-3 and J is TRBJ1-2; D is perhaps TRBD1 (6 bases). The germline V gene has CDR1 LGHNA and CDR2 YSLEER. This CDR3 has 14 amino acids. Between the trimmed V and J ends, which lost 1 base and 4 bases, there was a span of 10 bases. CDR3 amino acids: CASSQVAGVYGYTF. The CDR3 region has the DNA TGCGCCAGCAGCCAAGTCGCAGGGGTCTATGGCTACACCTTC.

The rearrangement uses TRBV11-2 and TRBJ1-1, with TRBD1 identical over 10 bases. There are 18 residues in the CDR3. Trimming removed 5 bases from V and 3 bases from J; junction bases left unmatched: 15. In germline, CDR1 is SGHAT, CDR2 FQNNGV. CDR3 sequence (DNA): TGTGCCAGCAGCCCCTTGACGGGGACAGGGGCAATATACACTGAAGCTTTCTTT. Translating gives CASSPLTGTGAIYTEAFF.

The gene calls are TRBV18 and TRBJ1-1; a weak D match, TRBD1 (5 bases). CDR1 and CDR2 (germline): KGHSH, LQKENI. With 2 bases removed from V and 5 bases from J, the gap between germline ends came to 12 bases. This CDR3 is built from 14 residues. DNA for the CDR3: TGTGCCAGCTCACCATGGGACTGGGCAACTGAAGCTTTCTTT. It specifies CASSPWDWATEAFF.

J is TRBJ2-1 and V is TRBV27, with TRBD2 as a possible D gene (6 bases). This CDR3 spans 16 amino acids. V was pared by 2 bases and J by 6 bases, with 17 bases between. Per the germline V gene, CDR1 is MNHEY and CDR2 is SMNVEV (reference sequence). CDR3 DNA sequence: TGTGCCAGCAGTTTAGATCCCCAGCGGGCTATCAATGAGCAGTTCTTC. Translation: CASSLDPQRAINEQFF.

The chain couples TRBV18 to TRBJ1-5; D might be TRBD1 (6 bases). This CDR3 comprises 13 residues. The germline V and J ends were trimmed by 4 bases and 4 bases, with 8 bases remaining between them. Germline V lookup: CDR1 KGHSH, CDR2 LQKENI. As DNA, the CDR3 is TGTGCCAGCTCACAGGACAGAAATCAGCCCCAGCATTTT. Its translation: CASSQDRNQPQHF.

This chain connects TRBV9 to TRBJ2-2, with 16 bases fitting TRBD2. V gave up 4 bases and J gave up 3 bases; unmatched junction bases: 6. The germline CDR1 and CDR2 sequences are SGDLS and YYNGEE. This CDR3 has 18 residues. CDR3 sequence: CASSPRGLAGGYTGELFF. The DNA for the CDR3 is TGTGCCAGCAGCCCACGGGGACTAGCGGGGGGGTACACCGGGGAGCTGTTTTTT.